This T cell receptor beta chain was captured by sequencing in a study of cytomegalovirus exposure and HLA in healthy donors. Study at large: Most genotyped donors, about four fifths of some 400, had Caucasian-associated genetic ancestry. Regarding the study as a whole: An analysis that came later showed most CMV-associated TCR beta chains appearing HLA-restricted. With later analysis, a missense DCLRE1C variant became linked to TCR beta V- and J-gene trimming.

The study sampled nominally healthy donors, though unrecorded immune exposures were likely. Concerning this clone itself: Its antigen is not identified.

CDR1 and CDR2 from the germline V gene are MDHEN and SYDVKM. Unmatched junction bases numbered 0, after V lost 2 bases and J lost 4 bases. CDR3 length: 13 residues. Amplification used 60 Vbeta primers and 13 Jbeta primers. The table came from immunoSEQ multiplex PCR; TCRdb's copy has only in-frame clones and leaves some out. This sample's table reports 65,000 to 90,000 clones. The receptor comes from a female donor in good health and CMV-seropositive. The sample consisted of PBMCs. The chain is built from TRBV28 and TRBJ2-5; the match to TRBD1 covers 8 bases. This CDR3 is CASSLQGAETQYF. In DNA form, the CDR3 reads TGTGCCAGCAGTTTACAGGGGGCAGAGACCCAGTACTTC.